Below are 23 T cell receptor beta chains sequenced from a single sample in a study of technical replicates of blood from a few donors. TCRdb's table, derived via immunoSEQ multiplex PCR, lists solely in-frame clones and lacks some. The sample has 73,000 or so clones; around nine tenths are singletons. Source material: T cells isolated from PBMCs. The origin of the receptors is a human donor in good health.

The chain carries TRBV27 and TRBJ2-7; 7 bases match TRBD2. V gave up 7 bases and J gave up 2 bases; unmatched junction bases: 11. The CDR3 contains 15 residues. The germline CDR1 and CDR2 sequences are MNHEY and SMNVEV (reference sequence). This chain's CDR3 is CASKARGGGAYEQYF. CDR3 coding DNA: TGTGCCAGCAAAGCCCGGGGCGGGGGAGCCTACGAGCAGTACTTC.

This rearrangement joins TRBV2 to TRBJ1-5; D may be TRBD1 (5 bases). This CDR3 comprises 13 residues. Germline V gives CDR1 SNHLY, CDR2 FYNNEI. The V gene lost 7 bases and the J gene lost 3 bases, with 10 bases spanning the gap. The CDR3 loop reads CASIVGLNQPQHF. The DNA of the CDR3 is TGTGCCAGCATTGTGGGGCTCAATCAGCCCCAGCATTTT.

The chain links TRBV6-6 to TRBJ1-4; no definite D call. V was shortened by 2 bases and J by 5 bases, with 6 bases between the two germline ends. The CDR3 is made up of 13 amino acids. Per germline, CDR1 MNHNY and CDR2 SVGAGI (reference sequence). CDR3 residues: CASSYGGNEKLFF. DNA for the CDR3: TGTGCCAGCAGTTACGGCGGGAATGAAAAACTGTTTTTT.

The chain combines TRBV6-5 with TRBJ2-3; 8 nucleotides align to TRBD1. With 4 bases clipped from V and 4 bases from J, the junction kept 7 bases outside the gene matches. The germline gives CDR1 MNHEY, CDR2 SVGAGI. The CDR3 is 15 amino acids. The CDR3 loop reads CASSFLTGGADTQYF. DNA of the CDR3: TGTGCCAGCAGTTTTTTAACAGGGGGTGCAGATACGCAGTATTTT.

The V gene is TRBV19, the J gene TRBJ1-2; 8 bases match TRBD1. Trimming took 5 bases from V and 7 from J; bases not matched to a gene: 21. Germline lookup yields CDR1 LNHDA and CDR2 SQIVND (reference sequence). CDR3 length: 18 residues. The DNA of the CDR3 is TGTGCCAGTAGTCAATACTACGGACAGGGACGGAGTGTGCGTGGCTACACCTTC. The encoded protein is CASSQYYGQGRSVRGYTF. Using reference TRBV19 and TRBJ1-2 for the parts outside the CDR3, the full variable domain is DGGITQSPKYLFRKEGQNVTLSCEQNLNHDAMYWYRQDPGQGLRLIYYSQIVNDFQKGDIAEGYSVSREKKESFPLTVTSAQKNPTAFYLCASSQYYGQGRSVRGYTFGSGTRLTVV.

The chain couples TRBV5-1 to TRBJ2-7; D is uncertain. The CDR3 runs to 15 residues. Trimming stripped 4 bases from V and 5 bases from J, with 19 bases between. The germline V gene has CDR1 SGHRS and CDR2 YFSETQ. DNA for the CDR3: TGCGCCAGCAGCCCCGAACTGCCTAGGCCCGACGAGCAGTACTTC. Residues: CASSPELPRPDEQYF.

The CDR3 sequence: CASSLAGDYGYTF. Written as DNA, the CDR3 is TGCGCCAGCAGCTTGGCCGGGGACTATGGCTACACCTTC. The V and J genes are TRBV5-1 and TRBJ1-2, with D uncertain. CDR1 SGHRS and CDR2 YFSETQ come from the germline V gene. Trimming removed 0 bases from V and 3 bases from J, with 6 bases in between. The CDR3 runs 13 residues.

The chain recombines TRBV4-2 with TRBJ1-4, with TRBD1 as a possible D gene (6 bases). Trimming cost V 2 bases and J 7 bases, with 20 bases left between them. Germline V gene lookup returns CDR1 LGHNA and CDR2 YNFKEQ. The CDR3 is 17 amino acids. The CDR3 bases are TGTGCCAGCAGCCAACTAGGACCGACCCGGGACACTGAAAAACTGTTTTTT. Its protein is CASSQLGPTRDTEKLFF.

The table lists this clone with a few counts. The CDR3 nucleotides are TGTGCCAGCAGCTCCGGGACAGGATCCTTCTACGAGCAGTACTTC. It yields the protein CASSSGTGSFYEQYF. The chain is built from TRBV5-4 and TRBJ2-7, with 8 positions matching TRBD1. The V segment lost 3 bases and the J segment 3 bases; nucleotides outside the gene matches: 8. Germline V gene lookup returns CDR1 SGHNT and CDR2 YYREEE (reference sequence). This CDR3 region has 15 residues.

The chain employs TRBV6-6 and TRBJ1-5; D gene unclear. The germline V gene encodes CDR1 MNHNY and CDR2 SVGAGI (reference sequence). V lost 6 bases and J 3 bases, leaving 15 bases between the germline ends. The CDR3 consists of 15 residues. Here the CDR3 DNA reads TGTGCCAGCAGCCCCGAGGGTGCTCACAATCAGCCCCAGCATTTT. Protein sequence: CASSPEGAHNQPQHF.

J is TRBJ2-7 and V is TRBV25-1; D possibly corresponds to TRBD2 (5 bases). CDR3 length equals 14 residues. Per the germline V gene, CDR1 is MGHDK and CDR2 is SYGVNS. The V end was cut by 2 bases, the J end by 6 bases, with 14 bases between. CDR3 in amino acids: CASSEGQEASEQYF. The CDR3 nucleotides read TGTGCCAGCAGTGAAGGGCAGGAGGCGAGCGAGCAGTACTTC.

V is TRBV4-1 and J is TRBJ1-3; D remains ambiguous. CDR3 length: 14 amino acids. Trimming stripped 0 bases from V and 4 bases from J, with 7 bases between. Germline CDR1 and CDR2: MGHRA and YSYEKL. CDR3 protein: CASSQDVLGNTIYF. The CDR3 DNA is TGCGCCAGCAGCCAAGATGTCCTCGGAAACACCATATATTTT.

The J gene is TRBJ2-3, the V gene TRBV6-1; 7 nucleotides match TRBD2. CDR1 and CDR2 from the germline V gene are MNHNS and SASEGT. Trimming took 8 bases from V and 4 from J; bases not matched to a gene: 12. The CDR3 has 15 residues. The CDR3 DNA reads TGTGCCAGCCACCCGAGGCGGGAGTCGGCAGATACGCAGTATTTT. Its protein is CASHPRRESADTQYF.

The rearrangement links TRBV4-2 to TRBJ1-3, with 9 positions matching TRBD1. J lost 3 bases, V lost 1 base, and 4 bases had no gene match. This CDR3 is 16 amino acids long. Germline V gene data show CDR1 as LGHNA and CDR2 as YNFKEQ. CDR3 DNA sequence: TGTGCCAGCAGCCAAGGGGGACAGGGTTATGGAAACACCATATATTTT. Amino acids: CASSQGGQGYGNTIYF.

This sequence joins TRBV30 and TRBJ1-2; no firm D call. The V end was cut by 0 bases, the J end by 6 bases, with 20 bases between. Germline V gene lookup returns CDR1 GTSNPN and CDR2 SVGIG (reference sequence). The CDR3 length is 16 residues. CDR3 bases: TGTGCCTGGAGTGTACTGGCGTGGAGGGCCGGTCATGGCTACACCTTC. Its translation: CAWSVLAWRAGHGYTF.

This chain uses TRBV9 with TRBJ1-1; D is unresolved. Germline V gene data show CDR1 as SGDLS and CDR2 as YYNGEE. Between the trimmed V and J ends, which lost 0 bases and 1 base, there was a span of 7 bases. The CDR3 extends over 14 amino acids. CDR3 protein: CASSVDFGNTEAFF. The CDR3 bases are TGTGCCAGCAGCGTAGACTTTGGGAACACTGAAGCTTTCTTT.

This rearrangement joins TRBV30 to TRBJ1-5, with 7 bases aligning to TRBD1. Germline CDR1 and CDR2: GTSNPN and SVGIG (reference sequence). The CDR3 runs to 14 residues. The V and J ends lost 5 bases and 1 base, in that order; junction bases with no gene match: 5. The CDR3 bases are TGTGCCTGGTCCCCGGGACAGAGCAATCAGCCCCAGCATTTT. Residues: CAWSPGQSNQPQHF.

This chain links TRBV7-2 with TRBJ2-1, with 10 bases fitting TRBD2. The CDR3 consists of 17 residues. J was trimmed by 0 bases and V by 3 bases; bases with no gene match: 5. CDR1 is SGHTA and CDR2 is FQGNSA in the germline V gene. The CDR3 spells CASSFTIAGGSYNEQFF. CDR3 DNA: TGTGCCAGCAGCTTCACTATAGCGGGGGGCTCCTACAATGAGCAGTTCTTC.

This rearrangement joins TRBV6-5 to TRBJ2-5; no definite D call. Trimming cost V 2 bases and J 4 bases, with 14 bases left between them. The length of the CDR3 is 15 residues. Germline V CDR1 and CDR2: MNHEY, SVGAGI. CDR3 sequence: CASSYGLSVTETQYF. The CDR3 DNA reads as TGTGCCAGCAGTTACGGCCTTTCCGTTACAGAGACCCAGTACTTC.

The V call is TRBV2, the J call TRBJ2-7; 11 bases line up with TRBD2. Trimming removed 5 bases from V and 6 bases from J; junction bases left unmatched: 6. This CDR3 region has 14 residues. Germline CDR1 SNHLY, CDR2 FYNNEI. CDR3 coding DNA: TGTGCCAGCAGTCTTAGCGGGAGGGAAACCGAGCAGTACTTC. This translates into CASSLSGRETEQYF.

CDR3 region: CAKGGRPYEQYF. The CDR3 bases are TGTGCCAAAGGCGGCAGACCCTACGAGCAGTACTTC. This chain connects TRBV2 to TRBJ2-7; D is unclear. Germline CDR1 SNHLY, CDR2 FYNNEI. The V end lost 10 bases, the J end lost 2 bases, and 12 bases lay between the germline ends. This CDR3 has 12 residues. The whole variable domain, filled in from reference TRBV2 and TRBJ2-7, reads EPEVTQTPSHQVTQMGQEVILRCVPISNHLYFYWYRQILGQKVEFLVSFYNNEISEKSEIFDDQFSVERPDGSNFTLKIRSTKLEDSAMYFCAKGGRPYEQYFGPGTRLTVT.

The chain employs TRBV27 and TRBJ1-5; TRBD1 agrees at 8 bases. CDR1 is MNHEY, CDR2 SMNVEV, per germline (reference sequence). Trimming cost V 2 bases and J 0 bases; bases outside gene matches: 0. The CDR3 covers 15 residues. CDR3 coding DNA: TGTGCCAGCAGTTTAGACAGGGGTAGCAATCAGCCCCAGCATTTT. Residues: CASSLDRGSNQPQHF.

The CDR3 spells CASSTGATYGYTF. The CDR3 region has the DNA TGTGCCAGTAGTACTGGAGCCACCTATGGCTACACCTTC. The rearrangement joins TRBV19 to TRBJ1-2; the D is unclear. The CDR3 has 13 amino acids. Trimming pared 4 bases from V and 4 bases from J, leaving 10 bases between. Per the germline V gene, CDR1 is LNHDA and CDR2 is SQIVND (reference sequence).